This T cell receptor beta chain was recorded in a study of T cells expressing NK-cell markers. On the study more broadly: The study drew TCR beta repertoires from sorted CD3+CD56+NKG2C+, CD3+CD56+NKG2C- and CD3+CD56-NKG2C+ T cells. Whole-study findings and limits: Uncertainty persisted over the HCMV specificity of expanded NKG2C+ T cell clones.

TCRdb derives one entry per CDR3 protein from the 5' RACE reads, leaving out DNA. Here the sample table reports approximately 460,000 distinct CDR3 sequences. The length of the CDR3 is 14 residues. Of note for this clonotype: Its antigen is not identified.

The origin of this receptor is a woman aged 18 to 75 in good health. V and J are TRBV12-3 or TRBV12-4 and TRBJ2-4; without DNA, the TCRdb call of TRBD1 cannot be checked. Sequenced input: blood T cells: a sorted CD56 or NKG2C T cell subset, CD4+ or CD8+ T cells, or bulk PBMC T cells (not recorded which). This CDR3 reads CASKPYRGANIQYF.